This T cell receptor (beta chain) comes out of a study of shared clonotypes between healthy human individuals. Overall study context: Three plates were used per donor for CD4 naive, three for CD4 memory, two for CD8 naive and one for CD8 memory. Study-wide results and limits: The authors sampled blood alone, and tissue repertoires likely differ.

Approximately 200 ng DNA, 25,000 to 30,000 T cell genomes, went into each sorted-subset replicate PCR. Profiling relied on immunoSEQ multiplex PCR, and the TCRdb table lists in-frame clones only, not all of them. The table includes roughly 1,800,000 clones, approximately 94% detected once. Germline CDR1 and CDR2: GTSNPN and SVGIG (reference sequence). V gave up 2 bases and J gave up 4 bases; unmatched junction bases: 10. The CDR3 is 16 residues long. A word on this clone: Its antigen remains unknown.

Naive-designated CD8 cells lacked CD45RO, were positively enriched for CCR7, and omitted terminally differentiated effector memory CD45RA+ cells. The material sequenced was naive CD8+ T cells sorted from blood. The receptor comes from a man aged 18 to 29 in good health. V is TRBV30 and J is TRBJ2-5, with 10 nucleotides matching TRBD2. The DNA of the CDR3 is TGTGCCTGGAGTTTGCTAGCGGGGGATATGGGAGAGACCCAGTACTTC. The encoded protein is CAWSLLAGDMGETQYF.